This T cell receptor beta chain was identified during a study of cytomegalovirus exposure and HLA in healthy donors. General observations from the study: For cytomegalovirus status, the classifier reportedly gave diagnoses with high specificity and sensitivity.

In regard to this clone: The antigen is not known.

Between the trimmed V and J ends, which lost 0 bases and 7 bases, there was a span of 7 bases. CDR3 size: 12 residues. From germline, CDR1 is SGHAT and CDR2 FQNNGV. Primers included in the PCR were 60 Vbeta and 13 Jbeta primers. Assay: immunoSEQ multiplex PCR; the TCRdb copy retains only in-frame clones and omits some. The table gives 200,000 to 250,000 clones; the top ten clones make up 1.1% of it. What was sequenced was PBMCs. The source of this sequence is a girl aged 2-10 years in good health and CMV-seropositive. The chain joins TRBV11-2 to TRBJ2-7; D not resolved. CDR3 residues: CASSLDLQEQYF. DNA of the CDR3: TGTGCCAGCAGCTTAGATCTTCAGGAGCAGTACTTC.